What follows describes a single T cell receptor (beta chain). Trimming removed 6 bases from V and 5 bases from J, with 13 bases in between. Per the germline V gene, CDR1 is MNHEY and CDR2 is SVGEGT. The CDR3 extends over 13 amino acids. The source of the sample is a study of T-cell reconstitution after alpha-beta-depleted transplantation in children. Unique molecular identifiers featured in how the TCRbeta library was prepared. TCRdb re-derived calls from the PCR reads in MiXCR, one entry per CDR3 protein. This table holds about 610,000 distinct CDR3 sequences, approximately 10% found once. V usage is TRBV6-2 or TRBV6-3 and J usage is TRBJ2-5, with D unclear. Material: PBMCs from the stem cell graft donor, obtained from the stem cell graft. This clonotype was sampled from a human donor who donated a stem cell graft to a child with acute myeloid leukemia. CDR3 in amino acids: CASREKNRETQYF. In DNA, the CDR3 is TGTGCCAGCAGGGAGAAAAATAGGGAGACCCAGTACTTC.